The 10 T cell receptor beta chains presented below share a single source sample, sequenced in a study of regulatory T cells in long-lasting Graves disease. Relying on iRepertoire HTBI primers and Arm-PCR of CDR3 regions, the team built TCR beta libraries. Each CDR3 protein gets one entry after TCRdb re-called the multiplex PCR reads with MiXCR. The sample has about 460,000 distinct CDR3 sequences; approximately 22% are singletons. Time point in this sample: persistent/refractory GD, antithyroid drugs over 5 years with positive TRAb. Making the TCR library involved RNA that had been extracted from PBMCs. The sample in question was peripheral blood mononuclear cells (PBMCs), obtained when the disease was refractory, from a patient treated with antithyroid drugs. Receptors originate from a female donor with Graves disease.

This clonotype was found many times. This chain joins TRBV19 and TRBJ2-2, with TRBD1 matching 7 bases. The CDR3 runs to 16 residues. Germline V gene data show CDR1 as LNHDA and CDR2 as SQIVND (reference sequence). J was trimmed by 5 bases and V by 4 bases; bases with no gene match: 10. This CDR3 reads CASSTRPRQGTGELFF. The CDR3 nucleotides are TGTGCCAGTAGTACACGACCTAGACAGGGAACCGGGGAGCTGTTTTTT.

This clonotype was seen at least ten times. The V and J genes are TRBV20-1 and TRBJ2-2, with D tentatively TRBD1 (6 bases). Per germline, CDR1 DFQATT and CDR2 SNEGSKA (reference sequence). Deletions cut 1 base from V and 0 bases from J, with 12 bases between. This CDR3 region has 16 residues. DNA of the CDR3: TGCAGTGCTAGAGTTCTAGGGGGTCCGAACACCGGGGAGCTGTTTTTT. It codes for CSARVLGGPNTGELFF.

V and J are TRBV3-1 and TRBJ1-2; D is unclear. The CDR3 covers 13 residues. V was shortened by 0 bases and J by 8 bases, with 10 bases between the two germline ends. CDR1 and CDR2 from the germline V gene are LGHDT and YNNKEL (reference sequence). This CDR3 reads CASSQDQLGGYTF. As DNA, the CDR3 is TGTGCCAGCAGCCAAGATCAACTTGGCGGCTACACCTTC.

V gene TRBV6-2 or TRBV6-3 combines with J gene TRBJ1-2; D is unclear. Trimming removed 6 bases from V and 3 bases from J, with 14 bases in between. CDR3 length: 14 residues. Germline V CDR1 and CDR2: MNHEY, SVGEGT. CDR3 residues: CASRPDGSDYGYTF. In nucleotides, the CDR3 is TGTGCCAGCAGACCCGACGGATCGGACTATGGCTACACCTTC.

Many counts were recorded for this clonotype. This chain joins TRBV28 and TRBJ2-5; maybe TRBD1 (5 bases). This CDR3 has 13 residues. Trimming took 7 bases from V and 9 from J, leaving 18 bases between them. Per the germline V gene, CDR1 is MDHEN and CDR2 is SYDVKM. The CDR3 DNA reads as TGTGCCAGCATCGATAGTCAGGGTCGGGCCCAGTACTTC. This sequence encodes CASIDSQGRAQYF.

This clonotype was found a few times. The V call is TRBV30, the J call TRBJ1-5; D unclear. The CDR3 contains 13 residues. From germline, CDR1 is GTSNPN and CDR2 SVGIG (reference sequence). Trimming pared 0 bases from V and 1 base from J, leaving 4 bases between. The CDR3 coding sequence is TGTGCCTGGAGTGTAGGCAGCAATCAGCCCCAGCATTTT. Its translation is CAWSVGSNQPQHF.

This clonotype has ten or more counts. The J gene is TRBJ2-7, the V gene TRBV7-2; D unresolved. Looked up from germline, CDR1 is SGHTA and CDR2 is FQGNSA. The CDR3 sequence is 13 residues long. Trimming removed 1 base at V and 3 bases at J, with 7 bases between. CDR3 DNA: TGTGCCAGCAGCTTAGACTGGAACTACGAGCAGTACTTC. It encodes CASSLDWNYEQYF. The full variable domain, rest sourced from reference TRBV7-2 and TRBJ2-7, is GAGVSQSPSNKVTEKGKDVELRCDPISGHTALYWYRQSLGQGLEFLIYFQGNSAPDKSGLPSDRFSAERTGGSVSTLTIQRTQQEDSAVYLCASSLDWNYEQYFGPGTRLTVT.

This clonotype was counted ten times or more. This chain joins TRBV19 and TRBJ2-5, with D possibly being TRBD1 (6 bases). Per germline, CDR1 LNHDA and CDR2 SQIVND (reference sequence). The CDR3 is 14 residues long. The V end was cut by 1 base, the J end by 5 bases, with 11 bases between. The CDR3 here is CASSIAGGTETQYF. DNA of the CDR3: TGTGCCAGTAGTATAGCTGGGGGCACGGAGACCCAGTACTTC.

This clonotype was seen repeatedly, ten times or more. This sequence joins TRBV7-2 and TRBJ2-7; D not resolved. Trimming left V 0 bases short and J 2 bases short, with 11 bases between. Germline loops: CDR1 SGHTA, CDR2 FQGNSA. This CDR3 is built from 15 residues. The DNA of the CDR3 is TGTGCCAGCAGCTTAGCGGGCCAGCAAACCTACGAGCAGTACTTC. Translation gives CASSLAGQQTYEQYF.

This clonotype was counted a few times. The chain is built from TRBV10-3 and TRBJ2-1, with TRBD2 matching 11 bases. The germline V gene has CDR1 ENHRY and CDR2 SYGVKD. The V gene end was trimmed by 5 bases and the J gene end by 5 bases; junction bases not matched to a gene: 5. This CDR3 region has 15 residues. CDR3: CAISPGTSGNNEQFF. CDR3 sequence (DNA): TGTGCCATCAGTCCCGGGACTAGCGGAAACAATGAGCAGTTCTTC.